What follows is one TCR beta chain and its context. Which antigen it targets is not known. Nothing much larger sits one base from this clone, and base qualities are not available. CDR1 and CDR2 (DFQATT, SNEGSKA) derive from the germline V gene (reference sequence). The CDR3 starts with the cysteine, ends with the phenylalanine, and has 15 residues. The sequence is cut down to CDR3 DNA, 45 bases in frame from base 1. The junction shows trimming of 5 bases on V and 3 bases on J, plus 18 bases between the germline ends. This specimen comes from a study of CD4 T cells in relation to SARS-CoV-2 and coronaviruses listed by TCRdb under 2021. About the full investigation: A median age of approximately 40 years, with a range of about 20 to 80 years, was recorded for the full convalescent cohort of over ten patients. Among the approximately 12 convalescent patients, 8 males and 4 females were included, and two of the subjects were Hispanic. HLA restriction was mapped for shared crossreactive spike epitopes using patient-derived lymphoblastoid cell lines. At the level of individual TCR clonotypes, the study measured memory CD4+ T cell crossreactivity between SARS-CoV-2 spike protein and common cold coronavirus spike proteins. The Adaptive Biotechnologies TCR-sequencing kit was used to sequence samples from a few pre-COVID donors and the naive versus memory experiments, while other data came from Illumina-based sequencing. Expansion assays from other donors in the study were sequenced with a different, Illumina-based TCR-beta assay. Results and caveats for the whole study, not just this receptor: Significantly weaker SARS-CoV-2-driven expansion was shown by crossreactive clones than by monoreactive clones, consistent with antigenic imprinting. Because the crossreactivity analysis focused on spike protein, crossreactivity against other viral proteins was not assessed. Sequencing naive versus memory cells indicated that the assay picks up memory recall responses, not primary responses primed during culture. Roughly 65% of donors had memory CD4+ clonotypes that crossrecognized SARS-CoV-2 and at least one common cold coronavirus spike. Pre-pandemic and post-infection samples were not both contributed by any donor, so tracing of the source of pre-existing responses was limited. Small numbers of patients and of tested TCRs limited the study.

DNA from uncultured naive and memory CD4+ T cells underwent immunoSEQ TCR-beta sequencing at deep resolution. From the authors' description of their analysis: During preprocessing, nonproductive sequences were discarded, as were any CDR3s that did not begin with C, did not end with F or W, or were shorter than 7 amino acids. Cultured and uncultured naive and memory CD4+ repertoires were searched for previously identified spike- and CEF-reactive CDR3s. Pairwise Levenshtein distance, computed with the stringdist R package after three terminal residues were trimmed from each end, was used as the measure of CDR3 homology. TCRdb obtained this table from immuneACCESS and retained in-frame rearrangements with V and J assigned. These tables miss some clones; where compared with another copy, unresolved V genes account for less than half of the shortfall, and the remainder is unexplained. The DNA was the basis for D and trimming; V, J and clone size are from that table. This sample lists about 38,000 clones; over 75% were detected once. Roughly 10% of the sample comes from the top ten.

Naive and memory CD4+ T cells were separated from cryopreserved PBMCs by CD4 enrichment followed by EasySep naive CD4+ T cell enrichment. Ficoll-Paque PLUS gradient centrifugation was used to isolate PBMCs from leukapheresis product or whole blood. The PBMCs went either fresh into the expansion assay or into cryopreservation at -140 degrees C. The QIAamp Micro DNA Kit was used to extract genomic DNA from the CD4+ T cells. This receptor was identified in an adult with COVID-19. The specimen sequenced was memory CD4+ T cells from PBMCs. The cell subset or site label of this sample denotes: memory (non-naive) CD4+ T cells. The receptor chain draws on TRBV20-1 and TRBJ2-3, and perhaps TRBD2 as D gene, on 5 matching bases. The CDR3: CSAGGGGSRTDTQYF. The DNA reads as follows: TGCAGTGCTGGTGGAGGAGGATCGAGAACAGATACGCAGTATTTT.